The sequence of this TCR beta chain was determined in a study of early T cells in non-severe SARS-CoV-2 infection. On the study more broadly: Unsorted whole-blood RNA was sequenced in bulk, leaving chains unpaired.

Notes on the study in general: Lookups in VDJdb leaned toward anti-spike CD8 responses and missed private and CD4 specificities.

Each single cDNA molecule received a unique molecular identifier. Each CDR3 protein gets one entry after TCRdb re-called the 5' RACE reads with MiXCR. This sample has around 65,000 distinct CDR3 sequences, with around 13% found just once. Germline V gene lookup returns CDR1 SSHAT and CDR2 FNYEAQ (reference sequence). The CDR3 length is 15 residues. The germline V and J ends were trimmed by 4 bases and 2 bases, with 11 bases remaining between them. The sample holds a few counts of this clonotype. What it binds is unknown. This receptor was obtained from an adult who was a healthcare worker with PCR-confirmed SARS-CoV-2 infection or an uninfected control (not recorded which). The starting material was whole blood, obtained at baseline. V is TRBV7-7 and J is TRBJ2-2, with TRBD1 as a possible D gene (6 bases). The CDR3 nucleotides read TGTGCCAGCAGCTCCATGACAGGAAACACCGGGGAGCTGTTTTTT. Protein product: CASSSMTGNTGELFF. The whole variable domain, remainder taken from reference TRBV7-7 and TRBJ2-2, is GAGVSQSPRYKVTKRGQDVTLRCDPISSHATLYWYQQALGQGPEFLTYFNYEAQPDKSGLPSDRFSAERPEGSISTLTIQRTEQRDSAMYRCASSSMTGNTGELFFGEGSRLTVL.